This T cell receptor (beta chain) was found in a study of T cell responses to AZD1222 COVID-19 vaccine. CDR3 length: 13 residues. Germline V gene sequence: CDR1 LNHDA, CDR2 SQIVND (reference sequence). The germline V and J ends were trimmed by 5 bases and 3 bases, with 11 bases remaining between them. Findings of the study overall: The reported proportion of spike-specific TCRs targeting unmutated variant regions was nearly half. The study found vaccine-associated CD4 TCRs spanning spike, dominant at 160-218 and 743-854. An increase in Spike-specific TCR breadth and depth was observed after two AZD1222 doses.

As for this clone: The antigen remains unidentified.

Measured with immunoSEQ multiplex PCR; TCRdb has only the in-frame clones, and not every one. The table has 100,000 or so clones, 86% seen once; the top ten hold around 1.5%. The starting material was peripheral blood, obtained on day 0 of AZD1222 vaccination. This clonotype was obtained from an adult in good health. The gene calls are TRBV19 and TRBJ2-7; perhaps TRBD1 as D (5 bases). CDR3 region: CASSDDRDYEQYF. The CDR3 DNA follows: TGTGCCAGTAGTGACGACAGAGACTACGAGCAGTACTTC.